Sequencing of this TCR beta chain was carried out in a study of CD8 T cells in Susac syndrome. Random hexamers were used to reverse transcribe 0.5 to 1 ug of RNA. An immunoSEQ multiplex PCR amplified TCR beta CDR3 over 54 Vbeta and 13 Jbeta. TCRdb reprocessed the immunoSEQ multiplex PCR reads via MiXCR and lists one record per CDR3 protein. This sample yields 400,000 to 550,000 distinct CDR3 sequences, of which approximately 85% are seen a single time; about 0.1% belongs to the top ten. Between the trimmed V and J ends, which lost 2 bases and 7 bases, there was a span of 12 bases. This CDR3 spans 15 amino acids. Germline V CDR1 and CDR2: MGHRA, YSYEKL. From blood CD8+ and CD4+ T cells, TCR beta sequences were generated. The multiple sclerosis control group was made up of treatment-naive patients with stable or active relapsing-remitting disease.

Sequenced: CD8+ T cells from PBMCs. The chain joins TRBV4-1 to TRBJ1-6; TRBD1 is a possible D gene (5 bases). This sequence was found in a human donor with multiple sclerosis. The DNA for the CDR3 is TGCGCCAGCAGCCAATTAAGCGGGGGGAATTCACCCCTCCACTTT. This codes for CASSQLSGGNSPLHF.